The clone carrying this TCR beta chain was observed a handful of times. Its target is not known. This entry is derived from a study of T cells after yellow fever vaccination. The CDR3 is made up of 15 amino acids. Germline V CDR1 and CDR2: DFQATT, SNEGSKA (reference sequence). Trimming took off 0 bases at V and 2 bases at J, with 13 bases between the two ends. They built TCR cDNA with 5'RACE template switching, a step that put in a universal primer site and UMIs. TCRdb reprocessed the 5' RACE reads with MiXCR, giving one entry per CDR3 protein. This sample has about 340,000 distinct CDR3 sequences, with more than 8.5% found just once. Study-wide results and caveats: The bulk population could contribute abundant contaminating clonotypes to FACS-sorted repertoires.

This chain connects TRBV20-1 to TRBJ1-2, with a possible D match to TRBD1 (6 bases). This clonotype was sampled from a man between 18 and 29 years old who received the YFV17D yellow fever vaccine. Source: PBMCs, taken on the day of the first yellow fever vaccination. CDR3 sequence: CSARDPGDWNYGYTF. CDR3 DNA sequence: TGCAGTGCTAGAGATCCAGGGGACTGGAACTATGGCTACACCTTC.